This T cell receptor (beta chain) was recovered during a study of cytomegalovirus exposure and HLA in healthy donors. The table lists this clone with a count of one. Its antigen remains unidentified. Repertoires were generated with immunoSEQ multiplex PCR, while TCRdb's copy carries only in-frame clones and drops some. The sample lists about 170,000 clones, over 85% occurring once. The V and J ends lost 4 bases and 6 bases, in that order; junction bases with no gene match: 6. Germline V gene data show CDR1 as SGHRS and CDR2 as YFSETQ. This CDR3 spans 15 amino acids. Findings and limits, study-wide: The authors listed some 150 TCR beta chains as cytomegalovirus-associated.

The chain carries TRBV5-1 and TRBJ2-1; TRBD1 matches at 11 bases. This TCR derives from a woman younger than 35 in good health and CMV-seropositive. Sequencing input: PBMCs. Here the CDR3 DNA reads TGCGCCAGCAGCAAAGGACAGGGGGCTATCAATGAGCAGTTCTTC. Residues: CASSKGQGAINEQFF.